The rows below give T cell receptor beta chains drawn from one sample of a study of PD-L1 blockade in urothelial cancer. The data were produced by immunoSEQ multiplex PCR, yet TCRdb's version contains in-frame clones alone and is incomplete. The sample consists of roughly 20,000 clones, nearly 90% of them appearing once. The material sequenced was PBMCs, taken around atezolizumab (anti-PD-L1) treatment. The source of these receptors is a woman aged 55-75 years with urothelial cancer. The CDR3 runs from the conserved cysteine through the conserved F or W. The D gene is left open where the match is weak. Clone size is given for some rows only: seen once, a few or many times, or a class if the clone is expanded.

>TRBJ1-5|NA|TRBD1|TRBV19
TGTGCCAGTAGTGTCAGGGGGAGCAATCAGCCCCAGCATTTT
CASSVRGSNQPQHF
>TRBJ2-7|NA|TRBD1|TRBV7-8
TGTGCCAGCAGCTTAGGTTTCGGACAGGCCGCCAGCTTC
CASSLGFGQAASF
>TRBJ2-7|NA|TRBD1|TRBV27
TGTGCCAGCAGTTCGGGACAGTACTACGAGCAGTACTTC
CASSSGQYYEQYF
>TRBJ2-1|NA|TRBD1|TRBV23-1
TGCGCCAGCAGTCAATCGAGAACACAGGGGGCGCGGGCCACTGAGCAGTTCTTC
CASSQSRTQGARATEQFF
>TRBJ2-3|medium-sized|TRBD1|TRBV7-9
TGTGCCAGCAGCTTCGACGGGACAGGGGGAGCGGTGCAGTATTTT
CASSFDGTGGAVQYF
>TRBJ1-2|NA|TRBD1|TRBV10-3
TGTGCCATCAGCGAGACAGGGTTTGGCTACACCTTC
CAISETGFGYTF
>TRBJ2-1|NA|TRBD2|TRBV7-9
TGTGCCAGCAGCTTAGCCCCTAGCGGTAACAATGAGCAGTTCTTC
CASSLAPSGNNEQFF
>TRBJ1-1|few|NA|TRBV7-3
TGTGCCAGCAGCCCACGGGGGGGTATGAACACTGAAGCTTTCTTT
CASSPRGGMNTEAFF
>TRBJ1-4|NA|NA|TRBV5-1
TGCGCCAGCAGCCCCCAGGGGACCTCTGCAACTAATGAAAAACTGTTTTTT
CASSPQGTSATNEKLFF
>TRBJ2-7|NA|TRBD1|TRBV6-5
TGTGCCGGCAGTTTCCGGGACAGGGGGTGGGAGCAGTACTTC
CAGSFRDRGWEQYF
>TRBJ2-7|NA|TRBD1|TRBV5-6
TGTGCCAGCACCGGACAGGGCTATGGCGAGCAGTACTTC
CASTGQGYGEQYF
>TRBJ2-5|once|NA|TRBV7-9
TGTGCCAGCAGCGGTGGGGGGGGCGGGAGCGCGGAGACCCAGTACTTC
CASSGGGGGSAETQYF
>TRBJ2-5|few|TRBD2|TRBV13
TGTGCCAGCAGCTTAGGTGGCGGGGGGGGCGAGACCCAGTACTTC
CASSLGGGGGETQYF
>TRBJ2-7|NA|TRBD1|TRBV7-9
TGTGCCAGCAGCTTAGCGGTAGGGAAGGGACAGGGGAAGAGTTTTGACTTC
CASSLAVGKGQGKSFDF
>TRBJ2-3|NA|NA|TRBV5-1
TGCGCCAGCTTCACGGGAGGCACAGATACGCAGTATTTT
CASFTGGTDTQYF
>TRBJ2-1|NA|TRBD2|TRBV28
TGTGCCAGCAGTTTAGGGGCTAGCGGGAGGCATGAGCAGTTCTTC
CASSLGASGRHEQFF
>TRBJ2-1|NA|TRBD2|TRBV7-3
TGTGCCAGCAGCTTAACTACTAGCGGTGCAGTGGGGAATGAGCAGTTCTTC
CASSLTTSGAVGNEQFF
>TRBJ2-1|NA|TRBD2|TRBV18
TGTGCCAGCTCACCCCGACCCCCCTCTAGCGGGAGGGTCACCTACAATGAGCAGTTCTTC
CASSPRPPSSGRVTYNEQFF
>TRBJ2-2|NA|TRBD1|TRBV2
TGTGCCAGCAGGGCGGACAGGGTTGGCGGGGAGCTGTTTTTT
CASRADRVGGELFF
>TRBJ1-1|NA|TRBD1|TRBV7-8
TGTGCCAGCAGCTTACGGCGGGACAGGGTGGGGACTGAAGCTTTCTTT
CASSLRRDRVGTEAFF
>TRBJ1-1|NA|NA|TRBV28
TGTGCCAGCAGTTCTCGGACACCCGTGCCTGAAGCTTTCTTT
CASSSRTPVPEAFF
>TRBJ2-1|NA|TRBD2|TRBV6-6
TGTGCCAGCAGCCAGGGACTAGCGGGAGCTTACAATGAGCAGTTCTTC
CASSQGLAGAYNEQFF
>TRBJ2-5|NA|TRBD2|TRBV5-1
TGCGCCAGCAGCGCGGGGGCGGGAGGCCAAGAGACCCAGTACTTC
CASSAGAGGQETQYF
>TRBJ2-7|NA|TRBD2|TRBV6-1
TGTGCCAGCATTCTAGCGGGATTACCCTACGAGCAGTACTTC
CASILAGLPYEQYF
>TRBJ2-7|NA|TRBD2|TRBV7-2
TGTGCCAGCAGCTCGGGACTAGTTGTCTACGAGCAGTACTTC
CASSSGLVVYEQYF
>TRBJ2-1|NA|NA|TRBV19
TGTGCCAGTAGTATAGGAACAGCAGGGCCCTACAATGAGCAGTTCTTC
CASSIGTAGPYNEQFF
>TRBJ2-7|NA|TRBD2|TRBV30
TGTGCCTGGACCACTAGCGGGAGGATGTACGAGCAGTACTTC
CAWTTSGRMYEQYF
>TRBJ2-1|NA|NA|TRBV5-1
TGCGCCAGCAGCTTGGGGATCGGGGCGGGATCAAATGAGCAGTTCTTC
CASSLGIGAGSNEQFF
>TRBJ2-7|NA|NA|TRBV28
TGTGCCAGCAGTTTAGGGGGGACCACCTCCTACGAGCAGTACTTC
CASSLGGTTSYEQYF
>TRBJ2-3|NA|TRBD2|TRBV28
TGTGCCAGCAGTTTAGGTGCCCTAGCGGGAGGGCCCAGCACAGATACGCAGTATTTT
CASSLGALAGGPSTDTQYF
>TRBJ2-7|NA|TRBD1|TRBV2
TGTGCCAGCCCTCGGGGGGACAGGGGTCCCGAGCAGTACTTC
CASPRGDRGPEQYF
>TRBJ2-1|NA|NA|TRBV9
TGTGCCAGCAGCACCTCTCAGGGGGGCGTGGATTATAATGAGCAGTTCTTC
CASSTSQGGVDYNEQFF